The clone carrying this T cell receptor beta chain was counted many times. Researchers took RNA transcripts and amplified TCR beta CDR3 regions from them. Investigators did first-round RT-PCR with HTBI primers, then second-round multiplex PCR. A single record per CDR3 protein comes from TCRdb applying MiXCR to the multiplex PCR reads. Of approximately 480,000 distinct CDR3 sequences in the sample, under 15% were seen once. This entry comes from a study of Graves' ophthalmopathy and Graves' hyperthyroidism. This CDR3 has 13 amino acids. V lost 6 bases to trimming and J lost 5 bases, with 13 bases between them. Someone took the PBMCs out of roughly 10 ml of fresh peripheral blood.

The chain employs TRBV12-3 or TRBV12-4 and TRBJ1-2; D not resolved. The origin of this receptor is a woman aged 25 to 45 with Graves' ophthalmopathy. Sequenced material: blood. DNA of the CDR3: TGTGCCAGCAGCCCCCAGCGCGATTATGGCTACACCTTC. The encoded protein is CASSPQRDYGYTF.